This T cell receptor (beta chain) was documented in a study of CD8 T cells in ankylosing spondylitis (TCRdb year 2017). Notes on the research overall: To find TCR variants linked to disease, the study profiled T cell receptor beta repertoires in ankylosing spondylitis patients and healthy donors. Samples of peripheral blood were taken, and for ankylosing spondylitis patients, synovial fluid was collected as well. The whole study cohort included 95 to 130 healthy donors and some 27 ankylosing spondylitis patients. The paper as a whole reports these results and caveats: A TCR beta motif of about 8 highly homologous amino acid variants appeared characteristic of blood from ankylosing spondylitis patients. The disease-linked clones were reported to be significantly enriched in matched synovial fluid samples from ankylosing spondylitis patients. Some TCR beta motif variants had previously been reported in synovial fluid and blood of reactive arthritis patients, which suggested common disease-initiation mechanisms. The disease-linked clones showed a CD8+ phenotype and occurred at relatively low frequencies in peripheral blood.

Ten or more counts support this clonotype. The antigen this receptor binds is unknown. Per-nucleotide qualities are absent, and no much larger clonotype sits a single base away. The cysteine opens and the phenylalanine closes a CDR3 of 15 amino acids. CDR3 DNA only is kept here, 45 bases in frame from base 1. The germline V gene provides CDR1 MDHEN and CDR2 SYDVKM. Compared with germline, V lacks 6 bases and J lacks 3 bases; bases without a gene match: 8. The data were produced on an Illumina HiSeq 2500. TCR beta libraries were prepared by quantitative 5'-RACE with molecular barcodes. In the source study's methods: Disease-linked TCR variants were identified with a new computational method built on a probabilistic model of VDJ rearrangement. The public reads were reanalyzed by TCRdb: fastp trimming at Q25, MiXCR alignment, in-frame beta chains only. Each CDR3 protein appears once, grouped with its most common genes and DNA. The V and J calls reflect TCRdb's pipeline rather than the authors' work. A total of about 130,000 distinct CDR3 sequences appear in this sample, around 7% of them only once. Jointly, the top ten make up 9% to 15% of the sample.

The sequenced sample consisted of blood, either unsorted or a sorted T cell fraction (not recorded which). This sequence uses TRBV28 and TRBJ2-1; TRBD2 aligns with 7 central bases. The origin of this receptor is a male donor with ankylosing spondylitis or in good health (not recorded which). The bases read TGTGCCAGCAGGGAACAGCGGGATCGCTACAATGAGCAGTTCTTC. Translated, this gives CASREQRDRYNEQFF. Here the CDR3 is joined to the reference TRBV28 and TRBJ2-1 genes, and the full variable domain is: DVKVTQSSRYLVKRTGEKVFLECVQDMDHENMFWYRQDPGLGLRLIYFSYDVKMKEKGDIPEGYSVSREKKERFSLILESASTNQTSMYLCASREQRDRYNEQFFGPGTRLTVL.